This entry describes one TCR beta chain. The CDR3 sequence is 15 residues long. Germline CDR1 is LNHDA and CDR2 is SQIVND (reference sequence). The ends lost 7 bases at V and 1 base at J; junction bases unmatched: 7. The data stem from a study of blood T cell repertoires in COVID-19. Using immunoSEQ multiplex PCR, the repertoire was profiled, and TCRdb retains in-frame clones only, with some absent. The sample records approximately 110,000 clones, around 85% being singletons. The V and J genes are TRBV19 and TRBJ2-1, with 7 bases identical to TRBD2. The sample comprised peripheral blood. This receptor was taken from a human donor in a cohort sampled during active COVID-19. This chain's CDR3 is CASKTRGGSYNEQFF. In nucleotides, the CDR3 is TGTGCCAGTAAAACGCGGGGAGGGTCCTACAATGAGCAGTTCTTC.